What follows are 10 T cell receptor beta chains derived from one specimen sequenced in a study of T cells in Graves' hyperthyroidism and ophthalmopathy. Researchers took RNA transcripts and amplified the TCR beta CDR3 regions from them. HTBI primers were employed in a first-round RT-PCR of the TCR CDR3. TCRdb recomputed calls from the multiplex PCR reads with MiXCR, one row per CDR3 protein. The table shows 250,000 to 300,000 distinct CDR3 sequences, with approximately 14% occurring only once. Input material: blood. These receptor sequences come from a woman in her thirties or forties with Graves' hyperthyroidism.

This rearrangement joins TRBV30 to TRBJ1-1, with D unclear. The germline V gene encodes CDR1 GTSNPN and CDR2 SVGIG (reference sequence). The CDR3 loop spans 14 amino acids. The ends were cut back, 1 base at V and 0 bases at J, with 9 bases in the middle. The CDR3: CAWSGQHMNTEAFF. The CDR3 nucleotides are TGTGCCTGGAGTGGGCAGCACATGAACACTGAAGCTTTCTTT.

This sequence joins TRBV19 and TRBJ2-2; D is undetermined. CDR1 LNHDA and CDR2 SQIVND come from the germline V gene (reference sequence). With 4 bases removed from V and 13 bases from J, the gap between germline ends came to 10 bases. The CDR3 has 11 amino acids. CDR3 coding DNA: TGTGCCAGTAGTACCGCGACGGGGCTGTTTTTT. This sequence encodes CASSTATGLFF.

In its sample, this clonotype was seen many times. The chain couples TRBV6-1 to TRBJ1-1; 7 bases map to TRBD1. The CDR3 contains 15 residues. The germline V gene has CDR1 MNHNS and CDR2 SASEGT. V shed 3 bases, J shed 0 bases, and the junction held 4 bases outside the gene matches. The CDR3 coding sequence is TGTGCCAGCAGTGATGGGACAGCCTTGAACACTGAAGCTTTCTTT. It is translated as CASSDGTALNTEAFF.

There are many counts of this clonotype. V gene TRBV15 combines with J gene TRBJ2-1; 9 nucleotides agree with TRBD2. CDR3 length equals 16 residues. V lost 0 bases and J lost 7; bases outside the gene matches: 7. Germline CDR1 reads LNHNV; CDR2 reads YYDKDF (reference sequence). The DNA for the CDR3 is TGTGCCACCAGCAGAGATCCCTCTGCGGGAGGGAATGAGCAGTTCTTC. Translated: CATSRDPSAGGNEQFF.

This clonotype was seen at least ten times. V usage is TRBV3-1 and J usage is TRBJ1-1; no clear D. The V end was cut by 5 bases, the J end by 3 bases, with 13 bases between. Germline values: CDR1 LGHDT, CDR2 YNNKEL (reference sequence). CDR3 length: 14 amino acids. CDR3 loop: CASSYRHGDTEAFF. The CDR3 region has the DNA TGTGCCAGCAGCTACAGACATGGGGACACTGAAGCTTTCTTT.

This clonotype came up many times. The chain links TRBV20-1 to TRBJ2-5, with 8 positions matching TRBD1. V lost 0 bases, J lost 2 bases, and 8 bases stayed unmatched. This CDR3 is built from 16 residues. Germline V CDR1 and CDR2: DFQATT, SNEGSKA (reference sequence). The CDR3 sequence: CSARDDHRDRQETQYF. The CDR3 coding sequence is TGCAGTGCTAGAGATGATCACCGGGACAGGCAAGAGACCCAGTACTTC.

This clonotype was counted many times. CDR3: CASSLEGRWYEQYF. The CDR3 nucleotides read TGTGCCAGCAGCTTAGAGGGGAGGTGGTACGAGCAGTACTTC. The genes are TRBV13 and TRBJ2-7, with a possible D match to TRBD2 (6 bases). Germline assignment: CDR1 PRHDT and CDR2 FYEKMQ (reference sequence). Trimming took off 1 base at V and 4 bases at J, with 11 bases between the two ends. The CDR3 spans 14 residues.

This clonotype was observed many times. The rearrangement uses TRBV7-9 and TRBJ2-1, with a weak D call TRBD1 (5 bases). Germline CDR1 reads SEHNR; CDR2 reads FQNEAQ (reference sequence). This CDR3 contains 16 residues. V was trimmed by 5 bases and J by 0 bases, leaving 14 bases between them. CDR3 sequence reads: CASSPPPGPSYNEQFF. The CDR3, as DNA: TGTGCCAGCAGCCCCCCCCCAGGGCCCTCCTACAATGAGCAGTTCTTC. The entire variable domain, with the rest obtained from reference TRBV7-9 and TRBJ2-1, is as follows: DTGVSQNPRHKITKRGQNVTFRCDPISEHNRLYWYRQTLGQGPEFLTYFQNEAQLEKSRLLSDRFSAERPKGSFSTLEIQRTEQGDSAMYLCASSPPPGPSYNEQFFGPGTRLTVL.

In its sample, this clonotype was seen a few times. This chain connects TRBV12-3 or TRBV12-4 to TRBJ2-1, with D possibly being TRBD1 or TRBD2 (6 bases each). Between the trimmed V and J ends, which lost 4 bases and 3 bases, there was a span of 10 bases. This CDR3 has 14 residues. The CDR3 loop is CASSWGADYNEQFF. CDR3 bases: TGTGCCAGCAGTTGGGGGGCAGACTACAATGAGCAGTTCTTC.

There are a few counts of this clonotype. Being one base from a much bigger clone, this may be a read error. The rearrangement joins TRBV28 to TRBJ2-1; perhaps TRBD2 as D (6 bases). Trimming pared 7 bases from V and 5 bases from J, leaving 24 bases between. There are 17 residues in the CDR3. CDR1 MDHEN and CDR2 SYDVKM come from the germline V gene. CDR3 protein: CASTRGGLSIVHNEQFF. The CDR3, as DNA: TGTGCCAGCACAAGGGGAGGCCTTTCTATCGTCCACAATGAGCAGTTCTTC.